This T cell receptor beta chain was captured in a study of T cells in Graves' hyperthyroidism and ophthalmopathy. Germline V gene lookup returns CDR1 SGHDT and CDR2 YYEEEE. V gave up 0 bases and J gave up 4 bases; unmatched junction bases: 6. The CDR3 spans 15 residues. There were TCR beta CDR3 regions amplified from RNA transcripts. The HTBI set primed first-round TCR CDR3 RT-PCR. In TCRdb, the multiplex PCR reads were re-called with MiXCR into one record per CDR3 protein. The repertoire includes around 400,000 distinct CDR3 sequences, around 13% of them detected once, and around 9.2% sits in the top ten. Hyperthyroidism, newly diagnosed and lasting under 2 months, affected patients aged 18 to 65.

The origin of this receptor is a woman aged 18-30 years with Graves' hyperthyroidism. Sequences were obtained from blood. V is TRBV5-6 and J is TRBJ1-2, with TRBD1 identical over 7 bases. In DNA form, the CDR3 reads TGTGCCAGCAGCTTGGACATGGGACAGCTCTATGGCTACACCTTC. It specifies CASSLDMGQLYGYTF.